The 4 T cell receptor beta chains below all came from one sample that was sequenced in a study of T cell changes during pregnancy in multiple sclerosis. Data came from immunoSEQ multiplex PCR; TCRdb stores just in-frame clones and leaves some out. The sample has about 61,000 clones, around 90% seen once; the top ten hold 0.89%. Sequenced material: peripheral blood, taken in the first trimester of pregnancy. These receptors originate from a female donor in good health, enrolled as a control in a pregnancy study.

This clone appeared a single time. The genes are TRBV2 and TRBJ1-6; 8 bases fit TRBD1. The CDR3 length is 15 residues. The germline CDR1 and CDR2 sequences are SNHLY and FYNNEI. V lost 6 bases, J lost 8 bases, and 9 bases stayed unmatched. The CDR3 loop reads CASRQDRGRHSPLHF. For the CDR3, the DNA is TGTGCCAGCAGGCAAGACAGGGGAAGGCATTCACCCCTCCACTTT.

Only a few counts were recorded for this clone. The V call is TRBV7-2, the J call TRBJ2-3; TRBD2 matches 7 bases. With V trimmed by 5 bases and J by 0 bases, 5 bases remained unmatched. The CDR3 totals 15 residues. The germline V gene has CDR1 SGHTA and CDR2 FQGNSA. The CDR3 bases are TGTGCCAGCAGCCTCAGCGGGGTCAGCACAGATACGCAGTATTTT. Protein: CASSLSGVSTDTQYF.

The rearrangement joins TRBV7-2 to TRBJ1-2; D might be TRBD1 (5 bases). CDR1 is SGHTA and CDR2 is FQGNSA in the germline V gene. The ends were cut back, 5 bases at V and 3 bases at J, with 19 bases in the middle. The CDR3 loop spans 16 amino acids. Here the CDR3 reads CASSTARGGIDYGYTF. CDR3 DNA sequence: TGTGCCAGCAGCACAGCACGGGGGGGGATTGACTATGGCTACACCTTC. The whole variable domain, remainder taken from reference TRBV7-2 and TRBJ1-2, is GAGVSQSPSNKVTEKGKDVELRCDPISGHTALYWYRQSLGQGLEFLIYFQGNSAPDKSGLPSDRFSAERTGGSVSTLTIQRTQQEDSAVYLCASSTARGGIDYGYTFGSGTRLTVV.

The chain joins TRBV5-4 to TRBJ1-2; D gene ambiguous. Germline CDR1 is SGHNT and CDR2 is YYREEE (reference sequence). V was pared by 2 bases and J by 2 bases, with 7 bases between. There are 13 residues in the CDR3. CDR3 protein: CASSLTQNYGYTF. CDR3 bases: TGTGCCAGCAGCTTAACACAGAACTATGGCTACACCTTC.